The rows below give T cell receptor beta chains drawn from one sample of a study of shared clonotypes between healthy human individuals. Repertoires were generated with immunoSEQ multiplex PCR, while TCRdb's copy carries only in-frame clones and drops some. The sample has some 2 million clones; roughly 94% are singletons. The sequenced sample was naive CD4+ T cells sorted from blood. The receptor source for this set is a man between 18 and 29 years old in good health. The CDR3 runs from the conserved cysteine through the conserved F or W. The D gene is left open where the match is weak.

d_call: .
j_call: TRBJ2-7
v_call: TRBV6-5
cdr3_nt: TGTGCCAGCAGTTACTCAACTACATTTCCTTACGAGCAGTACTTC
cdr3_aa: CASSYSTTFPYEQYF

d_call: .
j_call: TRBJ1-5
v_call: TRBV2
cdr3_nt: TGTGCCAGCAGTGAAGGACAGATTGGAAATCAGCCCCAGCATTTT
cdr3_aa: CASSEGQIGNQPQHF

d_call: TRBD2
j_call: TRBJ2-1
v_call: TRBV10-1
cdr3_nt: TGCGCCAGCAGTAGACTAGCGGGGGCCTACAATGAGCAGTTCTTC
cdr3_aa: CASSRLAGAYNEQFF

d_call: .
j_call: TRBJ2-3
v_call: TRBV7-2
cdr3_nt: TGTGCCAGCAGCTTAGGGCTCTTTGACACAGATACGCAGTATTTT
cdr3_aa: CASSLGLFDTDTQYF

d_call: .
j_call: TRBJ2-7
v_call: TRBV28
cdr3_nt: TGTGCCAGCAGTTTATGGGGGGTCCAGACCTTTGGTCGCGAGCAGTACTTC
cdr3_aa: CASSLWGVQTFGREQYF

d_call: .
j_call: TRBJ2-3
v_call: TRBV7-8
cdr3_nt: TGTGCCAGCAGCTCCAGCGGGAGCACAGATACGCAGTATTTT
cdr3_aa: CASSSSGSTDTQYF

d_call: .
j_call: TRBJ2-3
v_call: TRBV25-1
cdr3_nt: TGTGCCAGCAGTTCCCCGGTCGGGACAGATACGCAGTATTTT
cdr3_aa: CASSSPVGTDTQYF

d_call: .
j_call: TRBJ2-7
v_call: TRBV5-1
cdr3_nt: TGCGCCAGCAGCTTGAGGCAGGGACCCTTCTACGAGCAGTACTTC
cdr3_aa: CASSLRQGPFYEQYF

d_call: TRBD1
j_call: TRBJ2-7
v_call: TRBV29-1
cdr3_nt: TGCAGCGTTGAGGGTATCGGACAGGGTCTCTCCTACGAGCAGTACTTC
cdr3_aa: CSVEGIGQGLSYEQYF

d_call: .
j_call: TRBJ2-1
v_call: TRBV6-1
cdr3_nt: TGTGCCAGCAGGACAGGGACTCCCTACAATGAGCAGTTCTTC
cdr3_aa: CASRTGTPYNEQFF